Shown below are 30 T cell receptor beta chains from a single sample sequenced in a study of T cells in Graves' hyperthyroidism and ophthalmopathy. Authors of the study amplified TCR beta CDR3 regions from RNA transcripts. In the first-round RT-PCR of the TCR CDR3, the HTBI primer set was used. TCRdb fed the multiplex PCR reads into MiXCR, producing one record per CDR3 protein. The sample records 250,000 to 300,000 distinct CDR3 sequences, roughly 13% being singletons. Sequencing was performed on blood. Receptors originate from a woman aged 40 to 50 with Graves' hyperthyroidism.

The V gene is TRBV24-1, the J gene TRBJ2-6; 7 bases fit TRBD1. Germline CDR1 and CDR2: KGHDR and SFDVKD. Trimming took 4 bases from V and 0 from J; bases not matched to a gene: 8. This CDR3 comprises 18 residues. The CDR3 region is CATSDRQGFGSGANVLTF. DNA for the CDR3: TGTGCCACCAGTGACCGACAGGGTTTCGGCTCTGGGGCCAACGTCCTGACTTTC.

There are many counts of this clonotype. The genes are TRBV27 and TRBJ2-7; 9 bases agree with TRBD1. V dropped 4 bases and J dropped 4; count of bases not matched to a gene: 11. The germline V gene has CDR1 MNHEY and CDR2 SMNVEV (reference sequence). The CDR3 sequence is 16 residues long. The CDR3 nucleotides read TGTGCCAGCAGTTCGTACTCCGGGACAGGGATATACGAGCAGTACTTC. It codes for CASSSYSGTGIYEQYF.

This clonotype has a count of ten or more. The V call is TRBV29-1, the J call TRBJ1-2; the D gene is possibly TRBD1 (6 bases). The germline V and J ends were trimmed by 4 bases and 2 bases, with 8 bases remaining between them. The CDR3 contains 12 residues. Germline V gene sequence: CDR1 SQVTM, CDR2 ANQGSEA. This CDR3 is CSVADRNYGYTF. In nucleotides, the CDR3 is TGCAGCGTTGCGGACAGAAACTATGGCTACACCTTC.

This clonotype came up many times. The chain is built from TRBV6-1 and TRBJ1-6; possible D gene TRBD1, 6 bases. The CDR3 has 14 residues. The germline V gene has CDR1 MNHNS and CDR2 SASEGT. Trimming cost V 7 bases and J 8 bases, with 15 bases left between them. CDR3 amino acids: CASKVPGADSPLHF. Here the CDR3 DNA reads TGTGCCAGCAAGGTTCCGGGGGCAGATTCACCCCTCCACTTT.

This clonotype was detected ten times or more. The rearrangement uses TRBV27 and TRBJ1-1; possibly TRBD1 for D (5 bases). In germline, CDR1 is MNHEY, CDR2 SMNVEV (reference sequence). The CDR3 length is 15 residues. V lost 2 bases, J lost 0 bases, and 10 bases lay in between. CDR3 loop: CASSLGAGLNTEAFF. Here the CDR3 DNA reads TGTGCCAGCAGTTTAGGAGCAGGGTTGAACACTGAAGCTTTCTTT.

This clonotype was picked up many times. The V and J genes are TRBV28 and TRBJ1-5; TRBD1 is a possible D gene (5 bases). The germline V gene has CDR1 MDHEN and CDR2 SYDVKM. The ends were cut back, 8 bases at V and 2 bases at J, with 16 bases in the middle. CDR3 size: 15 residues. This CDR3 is CASGGGRGGNQPQHF. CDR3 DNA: TGTGCCAGCGGTGGTGGGAGAGGGGGCAATCAGCCCCAGCATTTT.

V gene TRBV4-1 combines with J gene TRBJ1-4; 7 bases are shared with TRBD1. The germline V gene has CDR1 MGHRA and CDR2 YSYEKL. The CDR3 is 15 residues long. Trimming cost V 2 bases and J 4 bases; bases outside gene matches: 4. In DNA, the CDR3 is TGCGCCAGCAGCCAACCGGACAGGAATAATGAAAAACTGTTTTTT. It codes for CASSQPDRNNEKLFF.

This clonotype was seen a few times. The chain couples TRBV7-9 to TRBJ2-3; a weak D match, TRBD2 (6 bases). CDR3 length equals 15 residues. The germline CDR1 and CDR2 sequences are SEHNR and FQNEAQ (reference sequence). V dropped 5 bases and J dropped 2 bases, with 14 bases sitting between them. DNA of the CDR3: TGTGCCAGCAGCCCCCGGGCGGGGCCCACAGATACGCAGTATTTT. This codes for CASSPRAGPTDTQYF.

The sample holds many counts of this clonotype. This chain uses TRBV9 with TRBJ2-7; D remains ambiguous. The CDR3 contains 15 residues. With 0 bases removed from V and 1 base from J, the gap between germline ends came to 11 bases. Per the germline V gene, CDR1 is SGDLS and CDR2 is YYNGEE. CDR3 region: CASSVGPESSYEQYF. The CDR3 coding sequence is TGTGCCAGCAGCGTAGGTCCTGAGTCTTCCTACGAGCAGTACTTC. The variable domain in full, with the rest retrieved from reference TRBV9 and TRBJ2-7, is DSGVTQTPKHLITATGQRVTLRCSPRSGDLSVYWYQQSLDQGLQFLIQYYNGEERAKGNILERFSAQQFPDLHSELNLSSLELGDSALYFCASSVGPESSYEQYFGPGTRLTVT.

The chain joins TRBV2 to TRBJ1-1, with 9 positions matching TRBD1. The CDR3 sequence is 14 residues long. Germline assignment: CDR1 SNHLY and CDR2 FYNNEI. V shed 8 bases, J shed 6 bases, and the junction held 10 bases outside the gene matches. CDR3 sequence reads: CASGQGPRKSEAFF. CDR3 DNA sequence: TGTGCCAGCGGACAGGGGCCTCGCAAATCTGAAGCTTTCTTT.

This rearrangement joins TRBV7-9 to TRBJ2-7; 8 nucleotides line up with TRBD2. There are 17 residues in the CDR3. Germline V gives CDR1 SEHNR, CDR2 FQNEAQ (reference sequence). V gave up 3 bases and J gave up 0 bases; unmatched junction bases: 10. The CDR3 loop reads CASSLGKAGVHSYEQYF. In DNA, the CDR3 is TGTGCCAGCAGCTTGGGAAAAGCGGGAGTCCACTCCTACGAGCAGTACTTC.

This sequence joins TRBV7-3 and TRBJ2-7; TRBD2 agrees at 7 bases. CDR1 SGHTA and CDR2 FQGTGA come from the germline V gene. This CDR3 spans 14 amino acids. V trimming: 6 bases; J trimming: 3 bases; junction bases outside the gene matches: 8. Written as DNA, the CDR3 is TGTGCCAGCAGTTGGACTAGACTAGTCTACGAGCAGTACTTC. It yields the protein CASSWTRLVYEQYF.

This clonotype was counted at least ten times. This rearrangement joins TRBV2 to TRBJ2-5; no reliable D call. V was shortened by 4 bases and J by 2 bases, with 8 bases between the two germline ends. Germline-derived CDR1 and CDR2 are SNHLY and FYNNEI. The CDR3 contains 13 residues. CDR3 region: CASSARPQETQYF. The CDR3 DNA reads TGTGCCAGCAGTGCCCGGCCGCAAGAGACCCAGTACTTC.

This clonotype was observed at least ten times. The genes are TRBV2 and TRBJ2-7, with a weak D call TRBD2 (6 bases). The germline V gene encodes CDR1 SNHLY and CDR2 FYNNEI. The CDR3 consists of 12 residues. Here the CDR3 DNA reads TGTGCAGGAGGGTCTCCGGGCTACGAGCAGTACTTC. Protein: CAGGSPGYEQYF.

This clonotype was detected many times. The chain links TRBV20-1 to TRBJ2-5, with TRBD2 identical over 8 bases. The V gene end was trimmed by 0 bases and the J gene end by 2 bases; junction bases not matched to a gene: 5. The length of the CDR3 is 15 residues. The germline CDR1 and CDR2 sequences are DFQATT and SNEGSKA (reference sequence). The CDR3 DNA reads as TGCAGTGCTAGAGATGCCGGGAGGGGGCAAGAGACCCAGTACTTC. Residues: CSARDAGRGQETQYF.

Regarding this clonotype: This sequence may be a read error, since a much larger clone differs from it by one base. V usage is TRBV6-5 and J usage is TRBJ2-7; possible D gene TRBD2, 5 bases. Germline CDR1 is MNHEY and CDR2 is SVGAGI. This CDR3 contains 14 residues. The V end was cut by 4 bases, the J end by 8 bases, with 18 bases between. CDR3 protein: CASSSDGELVKQYF. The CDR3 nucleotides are TGTGCCAGCAGTTCCGACGGGGAGCTAGTCAAGCAGTACTTC.

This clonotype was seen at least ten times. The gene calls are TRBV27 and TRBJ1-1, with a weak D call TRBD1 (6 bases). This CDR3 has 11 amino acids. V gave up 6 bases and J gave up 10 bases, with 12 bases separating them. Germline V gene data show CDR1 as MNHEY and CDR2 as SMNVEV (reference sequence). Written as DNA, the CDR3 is TGTGCCAGCAGCCAACAGGGACCAGCTTTCTTT. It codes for CASSQQGPAFF.

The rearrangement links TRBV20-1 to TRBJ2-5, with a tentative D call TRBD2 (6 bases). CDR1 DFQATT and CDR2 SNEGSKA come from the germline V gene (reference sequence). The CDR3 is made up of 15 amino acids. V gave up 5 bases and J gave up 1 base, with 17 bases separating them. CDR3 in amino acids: CSAYEAGSLQETQYF. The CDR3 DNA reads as TGCAGTGCTTATGAAGCCGGGAGCCTCCAAGAGACCCAGTACTTC.

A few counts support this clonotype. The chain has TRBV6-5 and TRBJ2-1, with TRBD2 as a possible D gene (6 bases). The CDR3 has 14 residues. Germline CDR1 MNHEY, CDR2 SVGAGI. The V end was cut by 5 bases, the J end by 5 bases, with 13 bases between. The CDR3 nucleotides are TGTGCCAGCAGTAACCCGGGAGCCAACAATGAGCAGTTCTTC. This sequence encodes CASSNPGANNEQFF.

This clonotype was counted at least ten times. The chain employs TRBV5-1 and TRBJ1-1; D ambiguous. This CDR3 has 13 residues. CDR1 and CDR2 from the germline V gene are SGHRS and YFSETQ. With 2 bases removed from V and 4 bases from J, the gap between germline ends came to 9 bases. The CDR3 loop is CASSFKVGTEAFF. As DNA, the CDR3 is TGCGCCAGCAGCTTCAAAGTAGGCACTGAAGCTTTCTTT.

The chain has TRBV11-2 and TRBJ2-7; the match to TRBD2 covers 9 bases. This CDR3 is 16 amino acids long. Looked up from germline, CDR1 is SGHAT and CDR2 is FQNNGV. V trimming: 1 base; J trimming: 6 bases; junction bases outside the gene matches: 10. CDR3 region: CASSLVAGGLYVEQYF. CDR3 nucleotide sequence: TGTGCCAGCAGCTTAGTGGCGGGAGGGCTGTACGTCGAGCAGTACTTC.

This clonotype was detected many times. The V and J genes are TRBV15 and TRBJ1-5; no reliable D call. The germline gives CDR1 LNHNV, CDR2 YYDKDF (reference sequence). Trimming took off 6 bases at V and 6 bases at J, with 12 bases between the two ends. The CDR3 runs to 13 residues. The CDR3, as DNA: TGTGCCACCAGTAGGGAGGGTATTCAGCCCCAGCATTTT. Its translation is CATSREGIQPQHF. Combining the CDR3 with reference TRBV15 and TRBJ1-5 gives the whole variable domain DAMVIQNPRYQVTQFGKPVTLSCSQTLNHNVMYWYQQKSSQAPKLLFHYYDKDFNNEADTPDNFQSRRPNTSFCFLDIRSPGLGDTAMYLCATSREGIQPQHFGDGTRLSIL.

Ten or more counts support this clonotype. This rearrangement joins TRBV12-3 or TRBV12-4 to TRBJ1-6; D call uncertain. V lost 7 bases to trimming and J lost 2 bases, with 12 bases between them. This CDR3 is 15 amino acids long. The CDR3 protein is CASIPDGPYNSPLHF. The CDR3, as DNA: TGTGCCAGCATCCCGGACGGACCCTATAATTCACCCCTCCACTTT.

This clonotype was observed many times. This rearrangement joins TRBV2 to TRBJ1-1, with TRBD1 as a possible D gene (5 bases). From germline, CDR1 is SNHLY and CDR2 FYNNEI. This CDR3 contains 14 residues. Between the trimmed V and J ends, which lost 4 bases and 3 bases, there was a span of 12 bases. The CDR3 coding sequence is TGTGCCAGCAGTGGGGGCGAACAGTACACTGAAGCTTTCTTT. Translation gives CASSGGEQYTEAFF.

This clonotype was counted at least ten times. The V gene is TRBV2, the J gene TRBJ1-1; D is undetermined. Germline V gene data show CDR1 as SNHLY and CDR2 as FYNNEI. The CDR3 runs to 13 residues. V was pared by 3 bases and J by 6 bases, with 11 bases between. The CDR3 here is CASSDRKSAEAFF. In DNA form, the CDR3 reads TGTGCCAGCAGTGACAGGAAGTCCGCTGAAGCTTTCTTT.

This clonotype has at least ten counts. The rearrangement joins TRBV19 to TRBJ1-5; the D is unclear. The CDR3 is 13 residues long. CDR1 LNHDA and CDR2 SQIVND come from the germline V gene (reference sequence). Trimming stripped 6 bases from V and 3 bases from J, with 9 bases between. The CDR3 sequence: CASSKGHNQPQHF. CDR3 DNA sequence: TGTGCCAGTAGCAAAGGCCACAATCAGCCCCAGCATTTT.

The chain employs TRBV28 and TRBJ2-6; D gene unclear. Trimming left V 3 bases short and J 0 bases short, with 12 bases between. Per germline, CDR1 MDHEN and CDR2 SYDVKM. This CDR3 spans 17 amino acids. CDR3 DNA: TGTGCCAGCAGTTTCCCCCTTTATAGCTCTGGGGCCAACGTCCTGACTTTC. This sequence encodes CASSFPLYSSGANVLTF. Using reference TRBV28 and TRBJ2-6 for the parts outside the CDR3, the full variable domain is DVKVTQSSRYLVKRTGEKVFLECVQDMDHENMFWYRQDPGLGLRLIYFSYDVKMKEKGDIPEGYSVSREKKERFSLILESASTNQTSMYLCASSFPLYSSGANVLTFGAGSRLTVL.

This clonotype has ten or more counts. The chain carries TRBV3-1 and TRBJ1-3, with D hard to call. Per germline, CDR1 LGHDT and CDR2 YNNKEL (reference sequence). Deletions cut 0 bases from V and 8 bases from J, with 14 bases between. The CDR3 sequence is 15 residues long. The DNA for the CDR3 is TGTGCCAGCAGCCAAGAACCTGGGAAGGGTTACACCATATATTTT. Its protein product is CASSQEPGKGYTIYF.

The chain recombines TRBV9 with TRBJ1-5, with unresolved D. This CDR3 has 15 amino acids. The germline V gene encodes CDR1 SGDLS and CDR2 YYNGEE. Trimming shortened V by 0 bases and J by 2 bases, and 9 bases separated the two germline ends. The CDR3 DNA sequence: TGTGCCAGCAGCGTAGGGGGTAGTGGCAATCAGCCCCAGCATTTT. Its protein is CASSVGGSGNQPQHF.

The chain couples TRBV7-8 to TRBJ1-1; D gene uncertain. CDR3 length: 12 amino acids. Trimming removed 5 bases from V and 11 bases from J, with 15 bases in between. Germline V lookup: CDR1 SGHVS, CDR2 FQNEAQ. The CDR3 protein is CASSRPGLAAFF. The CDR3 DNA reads TGTGCCAGCAGCAGACCCGGGCTCGCTGCTTTCTTT. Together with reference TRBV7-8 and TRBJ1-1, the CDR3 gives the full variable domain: GAGVSQSPRYKVAKRGQDVALRCDPISGHVSLFWYQQALGQGPEFLTYFQNEAQLDKSGLPSDRFFAERPEGSVSTLKIQRTQQEDSAVYLCASSRPGLAAFFGQGTRLTVV.